Following are 26 T cell receptor beta chains from one sample sequenced in a study of blood T cell repertoires in COVID-19. The method was immunoSEQ multiplex PCR; TCRdb's version includes in-frame clones alone and lacks a portion of them. This table holds about 300,000 clones, about nine tenths found once. Material: PBMCs or T cells enriched from blood (not recorded which). Every receptor here comes from a young man who had recovered from COVID-19.

The genes are TRBV9 and TRBJ2-7, with 10 bases aligning to TRBD1. The trim removed 4 bases at V and 1 base at J, leaving 5 bases unmatched. CDR3 length: 15 residues. CDR1 and CDR2 from the germline V gene are SGDLS and YYNGEE. The CDR3 protein is CASSSGTGVSYEQYF. As DNA, the CDR3 is TGTGCCAGCAGCTCCGGGACAGGGGTTTCCTACGAGCAGTACTTC.

As concerns this clone: The junction departs from the called germline gene at one end, perhaps through a read error. This chain connects TRBV7-7 to TRBJ2-5; TRBD1 is a possible D gene (6 bases). CDR3 length: 15 amino acids. The germline V gene encodes CDR1 SSHAT and CDR2 FNYEAQ (reference sequence). CDR3 DNA: TGTGCTAGCAGTAAGGGGTTAGGGGGCCAAGAGACCCAGTACTTC. Translated: CASSKGLGGQETQYF.

The chain uses TRBV19 and TRBJ2-2; 12 nucleotides align to TRBD1. The V gene end was trimmed by 5 bases and the J gene end by 7 bases; junction bases not matched to a gene: 8. CDR3 length: 16 amino acids. Germline V gene lookup returns CDR1 LNHDA and CDR2 SQIVND (reference sequence). CDR3 loop: CASSPRDRGRNGELFF. In DNA form, the CDR3 reads TGTGCCAGTAGTCCCCGGGACAGGGGGCGCAACGGGGAGCTGTTTTTT. Drawing the rest from reference TRBV19 and TRBJ2-2, the complete variable domain is DGGITQSPKYLFRKEGQNVTLSCEQNLNHDAMYWYRQDPGQGLRLIYYSQIVNDFQKGDIAEGYSVSREKKESFPLTVTSAQKNPTAFYLCASSPRDRGRNGELFFGEGSRLTVL.

The J gene is TRBJ2-7, the V gene TRBV5-1, with D possibly TRBD1 on 6 matching bases. The V and J ends lost 0 bases and 3 bases respectively, with 10 bases between them. The CDR3 extends over 14 amino acids. The germline V gene encodes CDR1 SGHRS and CDR2 YFSETQ. For the CDR3, the DNA is TGCGCCAGCAGCTTGGAGGACAGAGGCTACGAGCAGTACTTC. It yields the protein CASSLEDRGYEQYF.

The chain couples TRBV5-1 to TRBJ2-7, with 7 bases lining up with TRBD1. The CDR3 spans 15 residues. Germline CDR1 reads SGHRS; CDR2 reads YFSETQ. V lost 0 bases to trimming and J lost 2 bases; unmatched junction nucleotides: 5. Here the CDR3 reads CASSLDGTATYEQYF. CDR3 nucleotide sequence: TGCGCCAGCAGCTTGGATGGGACAGCAACCTACGAGCAGTACTTC.

There are a few counts of this clone. This rearrangement joins TRBV4-1 to TRBJ2-3; 7 bases line up with TRBD2. This CDR3 is 15 amino acids long. Germline V CDR1 and CDR2: MGHRA, YSYEKL. The V segment lost 3 bases and the J segment 4 bases; nucleotides outside the gene matches: 7. DNA of the CDR3: TGCGCCAGCAGCCAGGCCGGGACTATACCAGATACGCAGTATTTT. This codes for CASSQAGTIPDTQYF.

The chain couples TRBV13 to TRBJ1-2; D is ambiguous. The CDR3 is 16 residues long. Trimming removed 5 bases at V and 6 bases at J, with 22 bases between. In germline, CDR1 is PRHDT, CDR2 FYEKMQ (reference sequence). CDR3 in DNA: TGTGCCAGCAGCCCGACGGGGAGAATAGGGAGAGATGGCTACACCTTC. Translated, it gives CASSPTGRIGRDGYTF.

The rearrangement links TRBV16 to TRBJ1-2; a possible D gene is TRBD1 (6 bases). CDR1 is KGHSY and CDR2 is FQNENV in the germline V gene. V lost 2 bases and J lost 3, with 7 bases in between. The CDR3 sequence is 13 residues long. DNA of the CDR3: TGTGCCAGCAGCCAAACAGGGTACTATGGCTACACCTTC. Amino acid sequence: CASSQTGYYGYTF.

The rearrangement uses TRBV12-5 and TRBJ2-1; TRBD1 matches at 8 bases. Germline CDR1 is LGHNT and CDR2 is FRNRAP. The CDR3 runs to 15 residues. The V and J ends lost 1 base and 3 bases, in that order; junction bases with no gene match: 2. This CDR3 is CASGLAGGGYNEQFF. The CDR3, as DNA: TGTGCTAGTGGTTTGGCAGGGGGCGGCTACAATGAGCAGTTCTTC.

The chain joins TRBV29-1 to TRBJ2-7, with unresolved D. There are 11 residues in the CDR3. Germline assignment: CDR1 SQVTM and CDR2 ANQGSEA. Between the trimmed V and J ends, which lost 2 bases and 4 bases, there was a span of 6 bases. The CDR3 DNA reads TGCAGCGTTGAACAGCGATACGAGCAGTACTTC. This sequence encodes CSVEQRYEQYF.

This clone was picked up one time. CDR3 sequence reads: CASSLLLTGEMDGYTF. Written as DNA, the CDR3 is TGTGCCAGCTCACTTCTTTTGACAGGGGAGATGGATGGCTACACCTTC. The V call is TRBV18, the J call TRBJ1-2; 8 nucleotides align to TRBD1. From germline, CDR1 is KGHSH and CDR2 LQKENI. The CDR3 spans 16 residues. After removal of 4 bases from V and 6 bases from J, the junction contained 13 bases not matched to a gene.

This chain links TRBV30 with TRBJ2-7; 10 nucleotides agree with TRBD1. The CDR3 totals 15 residues. The J segment lost 0 bases and the V segment lost 5 bases, leaving 7 bases of the junction unmatched. The V gene's germline CDR1 is GTSNPN and CDR2 SVGIG (reference sequence). CDR3 coding DNA: TGTGCCTGGTCAAGACAGGGGGCGAACTCCTACGAGCAGTACTTC. Translation: CAWSRQGANSYEQYF.

The chain combines TRBV6-1 with TRBJ1-2; no firm D call. The V end lost 2 bases, the J end lost 1 base, and 8 bases lay between the germline ends. The CDR3 sequence is 14 residues long. The V gene's germline CDR1 is MNHNS and CDR2 SASEGT. This CDR3 is CASSENRVNYGYTF. The CDR3 DNA reads as TGTGCCAGCAGTGAAAACAGAGTTAACTATGGCTACACCTTC.

This chain links TRBV25-1 with TRBJ2-1; 11 bases match TRBD2. This CDR3 has 15 residues. Germline CDR1 is MGHDK and CDR2 is SYGVNS. The trim removed 1 base at V and 9 bases at J, leaving 5 bases unmatched. CDR3 protein: CASSELSLAGGEQFF. In DNA form, the CDR3 reads TGTGCCAGCAGTGAATTATCGCTAGCGGGAGGTGAGCAGTTCTTC.

The chain carries TRBV6-4 and TRBJ1-6; D uncertain. The ends were cut back, 5 bases at V and 2 bases at J, with 13 bases in the middle. The CDR3 sequence is 16 residues long. Germline V gene data show CDR1 as MRHNA and CDR2 as SNTAGT. The chain's CDR3 is CASSHPNPAYNSPLHF. The CDR3 coding sequence is TGTGCCAGCAGTCACCCTAATCCCGCCTATAATTCACCCCTCCACTTT.

The V and J genes are TRBV9 and TRBJ1-2; TRBD1 agrees at 11 bases. V shed 3 bases and J 4 bases; nucleotides not matched to a gene: 14. This CDR3 region has 18 residues. CDR1 is SGDLS, CDR2 YYNGEE, per germline. The CDR3, as DNA: TGTGCCAGCAGCGAGAATCATCAGGACAGGGGGCCGGGCTATGGCTACACCTTC. It yields the protein CASSENHQDRGPGYGYTF.

The V and J genes are TRBV28 and TRBJ1-4; 7 bases match TRBD1. This CDR3 has 15 residues. The V gene end was trimmed by 5 bases and the J gene end by 2 bases; junction bases not matched to a gene: 5. Per the germline V gene, CDR1 is MDHEN and CDR2 is SYDVKM. The CDR3 sequence is CASSEDRATNEKLFF. The CDR3 DNA reads as TGTGCCAGCAGTGAAGACAGGGCGACTAATGAAAAACTGTTTTTT.

The chain links TRBV4-1 to TRBJ1-3; TRBD1 might be the D (5 bases). The CDR3 is 16 residues long. V was shortened by 5 bases and J by 0 bases, with 14 bases between the two germline ends. Germline V gene sequence: CDR1 MGHRA, CDR2 YSYEKL. Here the CDR3 reads CASSSITGSSGNTIYF. The CDR3 nucleotides are TGCGCCAGCAGCTCTATAACAGGTTCCTCTGGAAACACCATATATTTT.

This clone was seen once. The gene calls are TRBV11-1 and TRBJ2-1; perhaps TRBD1 as D (6 bases). The V end was cut by 5 bases, the J end by 10 bases, with 12 bases between. This CDR3 region has 12 residues. Germline V gives CDR1 SGHAT, CDR2 FQDESV (reference sequence). The CDR3 DNA follows: TGTGCCAGCAGCGGAAACAGGGAAGAGCAGTTCTTC. It specifies CASSGNREEQFF.

The chain is built from TRBV7-9 and TRBJ1-1; D unresolved. CDR1 and CDR2 (germline): SEHNR, FQNEAQ (reference sequence). V was clipped by 8 bases and J by 3 bases, with 22 bases between them. CDR3 length: 16 residues. The CDR3 coding sequence is TGTGCCAGCCTAGATAGTACCTTTGGGTTTTACACTGAAGCTTTCTTT. Its translation: CASLDSTFGFYTEAFF.

This clone was picked up one time. The chain employs TRBV10-3 and TRBJ2-7, with TRBD1 as a possible D gene (6 bases). The CDR3 sequence is 12 residues long. Trimming took 10 bases from V and 3 from J, leaving 13 bases between them. CDR1 is ENHRY and CDR2 is SYGVKD in the germline V gene. CDR3 loop: CATGQNNYEQYF. For the CDR3, the DNA is TGTGCCACCGGACAGAATAACTACGAGCAGTACTTC.

V gene TRBV14 combines with J gene TRBJ1-6; TRBD1 matches 7 bases. The junction had 6 bases not matched to a gene; V was cut back by 2 bases and J by 5 bases. The germline V gene encodes CDR1 SGHDN and CDR2 FVKESK. This CDR3 has 16 amino acids. For the CDR3, the DNA is TGTGCCAGCAGCCAACGACAGGGACTTGATAATTCACCCCTCCACTTT. Translating gives CASSQRQGLDNSPLHF.

The chain carries TRBV7-9 and TRBJ1-2, with unresolved D. Trimming left V 3 bases short and J 8 bases short, with 7 bases between. Germline loops: CDR1 SEHNR, CDR2 FQNEAQ (reference sequence). The CDR3 extends over 11 amino acids. This CDR3 reads CASSFNSGYTF. CDR3 coding DNA: TGTGCCAGCAGCTTTAATTCGGGCTACACCTTC.

In the case of this clone: Other DNA sequences in the same sample also yield this CDR3. V and J are TRBV5-4 and TRBJ2-3; 12 bases fit TRBD2. Germline CDR1 is SGHNT and CDR2 is YYREEE (reference sequence). Unmatched junction bases numbered 4, after V lost 3 bases and J lost 2 bases. This CDR3 comprises 16 residues. DNA for the CDR3: TGTGCCAGCAGCTCCCGACTAGCGGGGGCCACAGATACGCAGTATTTT. It codes for CASSSRLAGATDTQYF.

V and J are TRBV6-5 and TRBJ1-2; tentatively, D is TRBD1 (6 bases). Germline V lookup: CDR1 MNHEY, CDR2 SVGAGI. The CDR3 runs 13 residues. The ends were cut back, 5 bases at V and 7 bases at J, with 14 bases in the middle. The chain's CDR3 is CASSQGILTGYTF. For the CDR3, the DNA is TGTGCCAGCAGTCAGGGGATATTGACTGGCTACACCTTC.

The chain uses TRBV10-2 and TRBJ2-7; weak D call: TRBD2 (5 bases). Germline lookup yields CDR1 WSHSY and CDR2 SAAADI. This CDR3 contains 13 residues. V gave up 3 bases and J gave up 2 bases, with 8 bases separating them. The CDR3 nucleotides read TGCGCCAGCAGTGATTTAGCGCCCTACGAGCAGTACTTC. Encoded protein: CASSDLAPYEQYF.